This TCR beta chain stems from a study of shared clonotypes between healthy human individuals. Germline CDR1 and CDR2: SGHAT and FQDESV (reference sequence). Trimming took off 0 bases at V and 5 bases at J, with 11 bases between the two ends. There are 14 residues in the CDR3. Donors included only healthy HIV-negative adults lacking recent acute infections or vaccinations. Per the study methods: ImmunoSEQ gave junction-only sequences without quality scores, so filtering differed. Assay: immunoSEQ multiplex PCR; the TCRdb copy retains only in-frame clones and omits some. V, J and clone size are those of that table, while D and trimming were read from the DNA. The top ten hold more than 10% of the sample, which has about 600,000 clones, around three quarters seen once.

This rearrangement joins TRBV11-1 to TRBJ2-7; D perhaps matches TRBD2 (6 bases). The receptor comes from a woman aged 40 to 55 in good health. Some clones in this sample may be carry-over from other donors' samples. Sequences were obtained from PBMCs. CDR3 amino acids: CASSLARGMNEQYF. In DNA, the CDR3 is TGTGCCAGCAGCTTAGCGCGGGGAATGAACGAGCAGTACTTC.